This entry is about one T cell receptor (beta chain). How the authors handled the data: Nucleated cell counts were estimated from reference gene primer amplification. Data came from immunoSEQ multiplex PCR; TCRdb stores just in-frame clones and leaves some out. V, J and clone size were drawn from that table, and D and trimming were deduced from the DNA. The sample yields approximately 110,000 clones, approximately 81% seen once. The ends lost 5 bases at V and 2 bases at J; junction bases unmatched: 9. This CDR3 region has 15 residues. Germline V lookup: CDR1 SGHNT, CDR2 YYREEE (reference sequence). This entry comes from a study of blood T cell repertoires in COVID-19. Study details: The analysed material was cDNA or gDNA that came from T cells, B-cell-depleted T cells, or PBMCs.

Sequenced: peripheral blood. This sequence joins TRBV5-4 and TRBJ2-7; 8 bases agree with TRBD1. This receptor was identified in a human donor in a cohort sampled during active COVID-19. The CDR3 bases are TGTGCCAGCAGATCCGACAGGGGCAACACCTACGAGCAGTACTTC. Translated, it gives CASRSDRGNTYEQYF.